These T cell receptor beta chains were read from a single sample in a study of blood T cell repertoires in COVID-19. Some clones are missing from TCRdb's copy, which holds only in-frame ones; the method was immunoSEQ multiplex PCR. This table has approximately 210,000 clones, around 89% appearing once. The sample was peripheral blood. The receptor set was obtained from a man aged 70-80 years with acute or convalescent COVID-19. Each CDR3 is given with its conserved first and last residue. The D gene is left open where the match is weak. The listing skips clone size in some rows; elsewhere it reads once, few, many or a size class.

clone_size: .; d_call: .; v_call: TRBV12-3/TRBV12-4; j_call: TRBJ2-2; cdr3_length: 12; cdr3_aa: CASSPEFGELFF; cdr3_nt: TGTGCCAGCAGCCCCGAGTTCGGGGAGCTGTTTTTT
clone_size: once; d_call: TRBD1; v_call: TRBV6-5; j_call: TRBJ1-5; cdr3_length: 15; cdr3_aa: CASRVQWDRDQPQHF; cdr3_nt: TGTGCCAGCAGAGTACAGTGGGACAGAGATCAGCCCCAGCATTTT
clone_size: .; d_call: .; v_call: TRBV19; j_call: TRBJ2-1; cdr3_length: 13; cdr3_aa: CASSNRASNEQFF; cdr3_nt: TGTGCCAGTAGTAACAGGGCTTCCAATGAGCAGTTCTTC
clone_size: .; d_call: .; v_call: TRBV18; j_call: TRBJ1-4; cdr3_length: 13; cdr3_aa: CASSPGQNEKLFF; cdr3_nt: TGTGCCAGCTCACCGGGGCAGAATGAAAAACTGTTTTTT
clone_size: .; d_call: .; v_call: TRBV10-3; j_call: TRBJ1-3; cdr3_length: 12; cdr3_aa: CATQGSGNTIYF; cdr3_nt: TGTGCCACTCAGGGCTCTGGAAACACCATATATTTT
clone_size: .; d_call: .; v_call: TRBV6-5; j_call: TRBJ1-1; cdr3_length: 12; cdr3_aa: CASSSGLTEAFF; cdr3_nt: TGTGCCAGCAGCTCAGGGTTGACTGAAGCTTTCTTT
clone_size: .; d_call: TRBD1; v_call: TRBV18; j_call: TRBJ1-2; cdr3_length: 15; cdr3_aa: CASSPGQGGDYGYTF; cdr3_nt: TGTGCCAGCTCACCTGGACAGGGGGGTGACTATGGCTACACCTTC
clone_size: .; d_call: TRBD1; v_call: TRBV15; j_call: TRBJ1-1; cdr3_length: 15; cdr3_aa: CATSRRDSLNTEAFF; cdr3_nt: TGTGCCACCAGCAGGAGGGACAGCCTTAACACTGAAGCTTTCTTT
clone_size: .; d_call: TRBD1; v_call: TRBV6-1; j_call: TRBJ1-3; cdr3_length: 16; cdr3_aa: CASSEAIGTAGNTIYF; cdr3_nt: TGTGCCAGCAGTGAGGCAATAGGGACAGCCGGAAACACCATATATTTT
clone_size: once; d_call: TRBD2; v_call: TRBV5-4; j_call: TRBJ2-5; cdr3_length: 15; cdr3_aa: CASSLASGLQETQYF; cdr3_nt: TGTGCCAGCAGCTTGGCTAGCGGCCTCCAAGAGACCCAGTACTTC
clone_size: once; d_call: TRBD1; v_call: TRBV19; j_call: TRBJ1-2; cdr3_length: 14; cdr3_aa: CASSTTTGADGYTF; cdr3_nt: TGTGCCAGTAGTACAACCACAGGGGCGGATGGCTACACCTTC
clone_size: .; d_call: .; v_call: TRBV12-3/TRBV12-4; j_call: TRBJ2-7; cdr3_length: 12; cdr3_aa: CASSFREYEQYF; cdr3_nt: TGTGCCAGCAGTTTCCGGGAGTACGAGCAGTACTTC
clone_size: .; d_call: TRBD2; v_call: TRBV30; j_call: TRBJ2-1; cdr3_length: 14; cdr3_aa: CAWSLGLAGNEQFF; cdr3_nt: TGTGCCTGGAGCCTGGGACTAGCGGGCAATGAGCAGTTCTTC
clone_size: .; d_call: .; v_call: TRBV24-1; j_call: TRBJ2-1; cdr3_length: 14; cdr3_aa: CATSAAGSYNEQFF; cdr3_nt: TGTGCCACCAGTGCGGCGGGGTCCTACAATGAGCAGTTCTTC
clone_size: .; d_call: .; v_call: TRBV6-5; j_call: TRBJ1-1; cdr3_length: 12; cdr3_aa: CASRSAGGEAFF; cdr3_nt: TGTGCCAGCAGATCCGCCGGGGGTGAAGCTTTCTTT
clone_size: .; d_call: .; v_call: TRBV7-9; j_call: TRBJ2-3; cdr3_length: 15; cdr3_aa: CASSPLGHRADTQYF; cdr3_nt: TGTGCCAGCAGCCCTTTGGGACACCGAGCAGATACGCAGTATTTT
clone_size: .; d_call: TRBD1; v_call: TRBV9; j_call: TRBJ1-2; cdr3_length: 18; cdr3_aa: CASSPLPRDGQVGYGYTF; cdr3_nt: TGTGCCAGCAGCCCCCTCCCCCGGGACGGACAGGTGGGCTATGGCTACACCTTC
clone_size: .; d_call: .; v_call: TRBV5-1; j_call: TRBJ2-2; cdr3_length: 11; cdr3_aa: CASSEIGELFF; cdr3_nt: TGCGCCAGCAGCGAGATCGGGGAGCTGTTTTTT
clone_size: .; d_call: TRBD1; v_call: TRBV7-2; j_call: TRBJ1-2; cdr3_length: 15; cdr3_aa: CASSRTGPANYGYTF; cdr3_nt: TGTGCCAGCAGCCGGACAGGGCCAGCTAACTATGGCTACACCTTC
clone_size: .; d_call: .; v_call: TRBV7-3; j_call: TRBJ2-1; cdr3_length: 13; cdr3_aa: CASSPGTYNEQFF; cdr3_nt: TGTGCCAGCAGCCCCGGGACCTACAATGAGCAGTTCTTC
clone_size: .; d_call: TRBD1; v_call: TRBV6-2/TRBV6-3; j_call: TRBJ1-6; cdr3_length: 13; cdr3_aa: CASSRDSYSPLHF; cdr3_nt: TGTGCCAGCAGCAGGGACAGCTATTCACCCCTCCACTTT
clone_size: .; d_call: TRBD1; v_call: TRBV4-2; j_call: TRBJ2-2; cdr3_length: 15; cdr3_aa: CASSQWDRAAGELFF; cdr3_nt: TGTGCCAGCAGCCAATGGGACAGGGCAGCCGGGGAGCTGTTTTTT
clone_size: few; d_call: TRBD1; v_call: TRBV6-1; j_call: TRBJ2-5; cdr3_length: 15; cdr3_aa: CASSEAGTAQETQYF; cdr3_nt: TGTGCCAGCAGTGAAGCTGGGACAGCCCAAGAGACCCAGTACTTC
clone_size: few; d_call: .; v_call: TRBV2; j_call: TRBJ1-5; cdr3_length: 16; cdr3_aa: CASSEAIQGGNQPQHF; cdr3_nt: TGTGCCAGCAGTGAAGCCATACAGGGAGGCAATCAGCCCCAGCATTTT
clone_size: many; d_call: TRBD1; v_call: TRBV4-3; j_call: TRBJ2-1; cdr3_length: 16; cdr3_aa: CASSQAAGQGGNEQFF; cdr3_nt: TGCGCCAGCAGCCAAGCCGCCGGACAGGGGGGCAATGAGCAGTTCTTC
clone_size: few; d_call: .; v_call: TRBV19; j_call: TRBJ1-6; cdr3_length: 15; cdr3_aa: CASKAGQGEVSPLHF; cdr3_nt: TGTGCCAGTAAGGCCGGGCAAGGGGAGGTTTCACCCCTCCACTTT
clone_size: .; d_call: .; v_call: TRBV10-3; j_call: TRBJ2-2; cdr3_length: 14; cdr3_aa: CAIPKVAVAGELFF; cdr3_nt: TGTGCCATCCCCAAGGTTGCGGTAGCTGGGGAGCTGTTTTTT
clone_size: .; d_call: TRBD2; v_call: TRBV11-2; j_call: TRBJ2-3; cdr3_length: 15; cdr3_aa: CASSFQSGSGDTQYF; cdr3_nt: TGTGCCAGCAGCTTTCAAAGCGGGAGTGGAGATACGCAGTATTTT
clone_size: .; d_call: .; v_call: TRBV18; j_call: TRBJ1-2; cdr3_length: 15; cdr3_aa: CASSPDRGYNYGYTF; cdr3_nt: TGTGCCAGCTCACCCGACCGGGGATATAACTATGGCTACACCTTC
clone_size: .; d_call: .; v_call: TRBV5-1; j_call: TRBJ2-2; cdr3_length: 13; cdr3_aa: CASNRDAGGELFF; cdr3_nt: TGCGCCAGCAACAGGGATGCGGGCGGGGAGCTGTTTTTT
clone_size: .; d_call: TRBD2; v_call: TRBV7-2; j_call: TRBJ2-3; cdr3_length: 14; cdr3_aa: CASSSSGRADTQYF; cdr3_nt: TGTGCCAGCAGTTCGAGCGGGAGGGCAGATACGCAGTATTTT
clone_size: few; d_call: .; v_call: TRBV7-3; j_call: TRBJ2-7; cdr3_length: 15; cdr3_aa: CASSPSPGPSYEQYF; cdr3_nt: TGTGCCAGCAGCCCCAGTCCAGGGCCCTCCTACGAGCAGTACTTC
clone_size: .; d_call: .; v_call: TRBV6-2/TRBV6-3; j_call: TRBJ2-3; cdr3_length: 15; cdr3_aa: CASSYGHARTDTQYF; cdr3_nt: TGTGCCAGCAGTTACGGCCACGCTCGCACAGATACGCAGTATTTT
clone_size: .; d_call: .; v_call: TRBV5-4; j_call: TRBJ2-1; cdr3_length: 16; cdr3_aa: CASSLFEGLQYNEQFF; cdr3_nt: TGTGCCAGCAGCTTATTCGAGGGACTCCAATACAATGAGCAGTTCTTC
clone_size: .; d_call: TRBD1; v_call: TRBV7-2; j_call: TRBJ1-2; cdr3_length: 15; cdr3_aa: CASSLGGQGNYGYTF; cdr3_nt: TGTGCCAGCAGCTTAGGAGGACAGGGCAACTATGGCTACACCTTC
clone_size: .; d_call: .; v_call: TRBV7-8; j_call: TRBJ1-2; cdr3_length: 15; cdr3_aa: CASSLDGGARYGYTF; cdr3_nt: TGTGCCAGCAGCTTAGATGGGGGGGCTCGGTATGGCTACACCTTC
clone_size: .; d_call: TRBD1; v_call: TRBV9; j_call: TRBJ1-3; cdr3_length: 14; cdr3_aa: CASSGTGGGNTIYF; cdr3_nt: TGTGCCAGCAGCGGGACAGGAGGTGGAAACACCATATATTTT